This T cell receptor beta chain was found in a study of cytomegalovirus exposure and HLA in healthy donors. The study, taken as a whole, reports: A later analysis reportedly identified an Asian-associated ancestry cluster as carrying fewer N-insertions than the approximately 670-donor mean. CMV antigen specificity of a few CMV-associated chains was confirmed in vitro. Listed as cytomegalovirus-associated were 150 to 200 TCR beta chains. Rarity marked most TCR sequences, yet some public TCRs occurred in many donors.

The CDR3 runs 15 residues. The germline V gene encodes CDR1 SGHAT and CDR2 FQNNGV. V lost 5 bases to trimming and J lost 7 bases; unmatched junction nucleotides: 12. Details on this clone: Its specificity is unknown.

13 Jbeta primers and 60 Vbeta primers were used for the PCR. Libraries were prepared by immunoSEQ multiplex PCR; TCRdb keeps only in-frame clonotypes and omits some of them. The data show around 160,000 clones, nearly 80% seen once. This TCR derives from a man between 40 and 49 years old in good health and CMV-seropositive. This chain uses TRBV11-2 with TRBJ1-2; the match to TRBD1 covers 8 bases. The material sequenced was PBMCs. In nucleotides, the CDR3 is TGTGCCAGCAGCGCGGACAGGGCCTCCTCTTTTGGCTACACCTTC. Translation: CASSADRASSFGYTF.